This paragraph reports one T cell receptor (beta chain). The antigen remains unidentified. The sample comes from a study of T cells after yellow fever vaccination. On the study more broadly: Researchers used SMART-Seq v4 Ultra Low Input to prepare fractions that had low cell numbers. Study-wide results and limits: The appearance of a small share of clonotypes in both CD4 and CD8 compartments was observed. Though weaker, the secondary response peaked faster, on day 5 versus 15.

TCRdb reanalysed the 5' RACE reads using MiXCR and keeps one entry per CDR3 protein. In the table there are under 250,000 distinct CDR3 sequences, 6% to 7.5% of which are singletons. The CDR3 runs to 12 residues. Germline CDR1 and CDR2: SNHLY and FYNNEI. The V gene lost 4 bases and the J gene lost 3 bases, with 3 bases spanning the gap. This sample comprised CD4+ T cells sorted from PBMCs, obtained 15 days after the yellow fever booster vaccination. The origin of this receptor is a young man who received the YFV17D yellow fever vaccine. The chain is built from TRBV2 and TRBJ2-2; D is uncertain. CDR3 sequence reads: CASSVYTGELFF. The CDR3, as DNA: TGTGCCAGCAGTGTTTACACCGGGGAGCTGTTTTTT.